Listed below are T cell receptor beta chains from one sample, sequenced in a study of T-cell reconstitution after alpha-beta-depleted transplantation in children. TCRdb itself ran the PCR reads through MiXCR, one entry per CDR3 protein. This table has about 500,000 distinct CDR3 sequences, over 25% appearing once. Sequencing was performed on PBMCs from the stem cell graft donor, taken from the stem cell graft. These receptors were taken from a human donor who donated a stem cell graft to a child with aplastic anemia. The conserved cysteine and the conserved F or W are not part of the CDR3 here. Fields, in order: CDR3 protein, J gene, V gene.

CDR3 protein: SARQESPLH
J gene: TRBJ1-6
V gene: TRBV20-1

CDR3 protein: AISDAGTSGRTQF
J gene: TRBJ2-1
V gene: TRBV10-3

CDR3 protein: SVPASGPKGTEAF
J gene: TRBJ1-1
V gene: TRBV29-1

CDR3 protein: ASSLAGYRGGSPLH
J gene: TRBJ1-6
V gene: TRBV7-2

CDR3 protein: ASSAQDFSGGYT
J gene: TRBJ1-2
V gene: TRBV5-1

CDR3 protein: ASSSGQGLSYEQY
J gene: TRBJ2-7
V gene: TRBV13

CDR3 protein: ASSVTGTEAF
J gene: TRBJ1-1
V gene: TRBV12-3/TRBV12-4

CDR3 protein: ASSGDRGQNIQY
J gene: TRBJ2-4
V gene: TRBV9

CDR3 protein: ASSIGGAKSSYNEQF
J gene: TRBJ2-1
V gene: TRBV19

CDR3 protein: SVAAGPLNEQF
J gene: TRBJ2-1
V gene: TRBV29-1

CDR3 protein: AWSARGRNTGELF
J gene: TRBJ2-2
V gene: TRBV30

CDR3 protein: SARAGSKNIQY
J gene: TRBJ2-4
V gene: TRBV20-1

CDR3 protein: ASSYSTSGGSSYNEQF
J gene: TRBJ2-1
V gene: TRBV6-5

CDR3 protein: ASSLDWTALGYT
J gene: TRBJ1-2
V gene: TRBV11-3

CDR3 protein: ASSQDSRGRISEQF
J gene: TRBJ2-1
V gene: TRBV4-1

CDR3 protein: ASSLGGTGGRLGEAF
J gene: TRBJ1-1
V gene: TRBV5-1

CDR3 protein: SASQEYSNQPQH
J gene: TRBJ1-5
V gene: TRBV20-1

CDR3 protein: ASSDSGNTEAF
J gene: TRBJ1-1
V gene: TRBV6-4

CDR3 protein: ASSSTSGRYSLNPHNEQF
J gene: TRBJ2-1
V gene: TRBV28

CDR3 protein: ASSVGTSLNEQF
J gene: TRBJ2-1
V gene: TRBV9

CDR3 protein: ASSVTGSGETQY
J gene: TRBJ2-5
V gene: TRBV10-2

CDR3 protein: ASSEGGAPAGELF
J gene: TRBJ2-2
V gene: TRBV25-1

CDR3 protein: ASSQRSDTQY
J gene: TRBJ2-3
V gene: TRBV27

CDR3 protein: ASSGSRDSNLEF
J gene: TRBJ1-2
V gene: TRBV7-2

CDR3 protein: ASSQSGRGELF
J gene: TRBJ2-2
V gene: TRBV16

CDR3 protein: AWSSPQGSYGYT
J gene: TRBJ1-2
V gene: TRBV30

CDR3 protein: SGTTNTEAF
J gene: TRBJ1-1
V gene: TRBV20-1

CDR3 protein: ASSLRGRGNEQF
J gene: TRBJ2-1
V gene: TRBV12-3/TRBV12-4

CDR3 protein: ASETGARYEQY
J gene: TRBJ2-7
V gene: TRBV2

CDR3 protein: ASSGPGGVDTQY
J gene: TRBJ2-3
V gene: TRBV6-1

CDR3 protein: ASSRSPRDNEQF
J gene: TRBJ2-1
V gene: TRBV18

CDR3 protein: ASSFVGQNSYEQY
J gene: TRBJ2-7
V gene: TRBV7-8

CDR3 protein: SVAAGLMNTEAF
J gene: TRBJ1-1
V gene: TRBV29-1

CDR3 protein: SEGLVNNEQF
J gene: TRBJ2-1
V gene: TRBV29-1

CDR3 protein: ASNQNWGTEAF
J gene: TRBJ1-1
V gene: TRBV6-1

CDR3 protein: SAGREVGYNEQF
J gene: TRBJ2-1
V gene: TRBV20-1

CDR3 protein: ASSRRGHNEQF
J gene: TRBJ2-1
V gene: TRBV5-6

CDR3 protein: ASSLGHNTGELF
J gene: TRBJ2-2
V gene: TRBV4-3

CDR3 protein: ASRNPEETQY
J gene: TRBJ2-5
V gene: TRBV12-3/TRBV12-4

CDR3 protein: ASSNVGPIQETQY
J gene: TRBJ2-5
V gene: TRBV5-1

CDR3 protein: ASSFGQGKGYGYT
J gene: TRBJ1-2
V gene: TRBV7-9

CDR3 protein: ASSYSVSSYNEQF
J gene: TRBJ2-1
V gene: TRBV6-2/TRBV6-3

CDR3 protein: ASSFLTGRAAEQY
J gene: TRBJ2-7
V gene: TRBV11-2

CDR3 protein: ASSSKGHSSGANVLT
J gene: TRBJ2-6
V gene: TRBV7-8

CDR3 protein: SARQGQARYNSPLH
J gene: TRBJ1-6
V gene: TRBV20-1

CDR3 protein: SVRSGASTDTQY
J gene: TRBJ2-3
V gene: TRBV29-1

CDR3 protein: SAPDSAGNQPQH
J gene: TRBJ1-5
V gene: TRBV20-1